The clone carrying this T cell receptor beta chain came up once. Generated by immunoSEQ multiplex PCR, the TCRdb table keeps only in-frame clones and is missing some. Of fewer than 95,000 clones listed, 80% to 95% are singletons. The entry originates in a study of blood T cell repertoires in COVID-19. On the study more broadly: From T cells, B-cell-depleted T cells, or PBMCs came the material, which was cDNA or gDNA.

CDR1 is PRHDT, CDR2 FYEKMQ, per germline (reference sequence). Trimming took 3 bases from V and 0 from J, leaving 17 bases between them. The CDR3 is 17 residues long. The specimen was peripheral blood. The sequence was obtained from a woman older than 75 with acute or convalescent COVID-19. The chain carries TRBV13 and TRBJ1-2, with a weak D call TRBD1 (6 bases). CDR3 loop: CASSLGDTWYSNYGYTF. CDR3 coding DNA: TGTGCCAGCAGCTTGGGGGACACCTGGTACTCTAACTATGGCTACACCTTC.